This record looks at one TCR beta chain sequence and its context. The target antigen is unknown. Clones were read by immunoSEQ multiplex PCR, and TCRdb kept only the in-frame ones, dropping some. The table lists more than 150,000 clones, roughly 91% of them singletons. The record originates from a study of cytomegalovirus exposure and HLA in healthy donors. Notes on the study in general: According to a later analysis, TCR clusters from the first cohort tended to co-occur in the roughly 120 validation repertoires. Reported results showed that the classifier diagnosed cytomegalovirus status with high specificity and sensitivity. In vitro confirmation showed a few CMV-associated chains to be CMV antigen specific.

The sequenced material came from PBMCs. The source of this sequence is a young man in good health and CMV-seronegative.

CDR3 sequence: CASSLQGSYEQYV. The CDR3 DNA reads TGTGCCAGCAGCTTGCAGGGTTCCTACGAGCAGTACGTC. V usage is TRBV5-4 and J usage is TRBJ2-7, with D possibly being TRBD1 (5 bases). The CDR3 runs 13 residues. Germline CDR1 reads SGHNT; CDR2 reads YYREEE (reference sequence). Trimming took off 1 base at V and 1 base at J, with 6 bases between the two ends.